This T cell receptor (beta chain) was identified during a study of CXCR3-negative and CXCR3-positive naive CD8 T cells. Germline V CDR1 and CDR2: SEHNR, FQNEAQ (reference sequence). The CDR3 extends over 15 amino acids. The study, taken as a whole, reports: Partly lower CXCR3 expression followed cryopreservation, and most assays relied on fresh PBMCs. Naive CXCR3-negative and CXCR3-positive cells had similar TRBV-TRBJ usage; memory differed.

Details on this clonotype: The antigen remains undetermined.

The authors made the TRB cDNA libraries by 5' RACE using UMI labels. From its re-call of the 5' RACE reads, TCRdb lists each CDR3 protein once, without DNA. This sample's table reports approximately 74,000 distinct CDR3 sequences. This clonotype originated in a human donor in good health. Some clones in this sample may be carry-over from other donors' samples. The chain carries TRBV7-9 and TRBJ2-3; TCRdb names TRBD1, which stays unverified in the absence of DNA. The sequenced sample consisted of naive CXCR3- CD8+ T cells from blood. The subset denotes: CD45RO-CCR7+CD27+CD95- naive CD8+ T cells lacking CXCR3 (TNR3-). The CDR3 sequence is CASSRGQFSTDTQYF.